This is a list of T cell receptor beta chains from one sample in a study of regulatory T cells in long-lasting Graves disease. One entry per CDR3 protein results from TCRdb running MiXCR on the multiplex PCR reads. This sample yields approximately 350,000 distinct CDR3 sequences, of which approximately 23% are seen a single time; roughly a quarter belongs to the top ten. The source material was peripheral blood mononuclear cells (PBMCs), sampled when the disease was refractory, from a patient treated with antithyroid drugs. The receptors were gathered from a woman aged 40 to 50 with Graves disease. The conserved cysteine and the conserved F or W are not part of the CDR3 here.

>TRBJ2-7|TRBV28
ASSFASGGYEQY
>TRBJ1-5|TRBV27
ASKGDTNQPQH
>TRBJ1-2|TRBV25-1
ASTEQGADGYT
>TRBJ1-2|TRBV10-3
AISGGGGRGDYGYT
>TRBJ2-7|TRBV7-8
ASSLSGGSDEQY
>TRBJ2-7|TRBV28
ASSSAGVGYEQY
>TRBJ2-5|TRBV19
ASSMGGRGRKETQY
>TRBJ2-7|TRBV24-1
ATSDSSSYEQY
>TRBJ1-5|TRBV7-8
ASSLLAGFGQPQH
>TRBJ2-1|TRBV2
ASPRRDRDPGEQF
>TRBJ1-5|TRBV25-1
ASSDPTGTQPQH
>TRBJ2-7|TRBV28
ASSLLAAAYEQY
>TRBJ2-6|TRBV2
ASSAGHGANVLT
>TRBJ1-2|TRBV6-2/TRBV6-3
ASTFGPGVPYGYT
>TRBJ2-3|TRBV11-2
ASSLAGGGADTQY
>TRBJ1-1|TRBV19
ASSTTGGTEAF
>TRBJ2-2|TRBV27
ASRKGVSYTGELF
>TRBJ2-4|TRBV20-1
SARRPLAKNIQY
>TRBJ1-5|TRBV10-3
ATSRDKDNQPQH
>TRBJ2-2|TRBV5-4
ASSSDREGTGELF
>TRBJ2-7|TRBV27
ASSYLGQSNYEQY
>TRBJ2-5|TRBV11-3
ASSLHWDRGQETQY
>TRBJ1-4|TRBV4-1
ASSHRDREKLF
>TRBJ2-5|TRBV13
ASSRLGLTQETQY
>TRBJ1-1|TRBV5-1
ASSLEGSTEAF
>TRBJ2-7|TRBV5-1
ASSLIPGTSYEQY
>TRBJ2-6|TRBV28
ASSLGGAFGANVLT
>TRBJ1-4|TRBV28
ASRETGSGGNEKLF